There are a few counts of the clone carrying this TCR beta chain. Its matching antigen is unknown. This sample was taken from a study of T cells after yellow fever vaccination. Overall study findings and caveats: Overall, a small share of clonotypes was seen in both CD4 and CD8 compartments.

The 5'RACE template-switching step produced TCR cDNA and added a universal primer site and UMIs. MiXCR, applied by TCRdb to the 5' RACE reads, yields one record per CDR3 protein. This table holds a few hundred thousand distinct CDR3 sequences, around 6.8% found once. V gave up 1 base and J gave up 6 bases, with 9 bases separating them. Germline V lookup: CDR1 LGHNA, CDR2 YSLEER. This CDR3 has 13 amino acids. The receptor was derived from a young man who received the YFV17D yellow fever vaccine. The gene calls are TRBV4-3 and TRBJ1-1, with D maybe TRBD1 (6 bases). The sequences come from PBMCs, collected more than 35 days after the first yellow fever vaccination. The CDR3 reads CASSQVEGAEAFF. The CDR3 DNA reads TGCGCCAGCAGCCAAGTTGAGGGGGCTGAAGCTTTCTTT.